This paragraph covers one TCR beta chain sequence. What it binds is not known. This CDR3 region has 16 residues. Germline CDR1 SGHRS, CDR2 YFSETQ. With 0 bases removed from V and 8 bases from J, the gap between germline ends came to 18 bases. The PCR had 60 Vbeta and 13 Jbeta primers. The assay was immunoSEQ multiplex PCR, and TCRdb's table has in-frame clones only and misses some. Here the sample spans 95,000 to 150,000 clones, 60% to 85% being singletons. These data originate in a study of cytomegalovirus exposure and HLA in healthy donors. General study results and limits: It was taken for granted in presence/absence analyses that sequencing depth across donors was roughly uniform. Most subjects had HLA-A and HLA-B alleles reportedly predicted accurately by TCR beta sequences.

Material: PBMCs. The chain is built from TRBV5-1 and TRBJ2-1; D gene unclear. The TCR originated in a woman aged 25 to 39 in good health and CMV-seropositive. The CDR3 loop reads CASSLASRSVVDEQFF. CDR3 nucleotide sequence: TGCGCCAGCAGCTTGGCCTCGAGGTCGGTGGTCGATGAGCAGTTCTTC.